This entry concerns a single T cell receptor beta chain. The sample belongs to a study of blood T cell repertoires in COVID-19. Overall study: Spain, Italy and the United States supplied samples that represented acute and convalescent COVID-19.

From germline, CDR1 is WNHNN and CDR2 SYGVQD (reference sequence). Trimming pared 6 bases from V and 7 bases from J, leaving 13 bases between. This CDR3 has 13 amino acids. Profiling relied on immunoSEQ multiplex PCR, and the TCRdb table lists in-frame clones only, not all of them. Of about 210,000 clones listed, roughly four fifths are singletons. This receptor was taken from a woman in her thirties or forties with acute or convalescent COVID-19. What was sequenced was peripheral blood. This chain links TRBV10-1 with TRBJ2-1; D unresolved. CDR3: CASSQAGYNEQFF. In DNA, the CDR3 is TGCGCCAGCAGCCAGGCCGGTTATAATGAGCAGTTCTTC.